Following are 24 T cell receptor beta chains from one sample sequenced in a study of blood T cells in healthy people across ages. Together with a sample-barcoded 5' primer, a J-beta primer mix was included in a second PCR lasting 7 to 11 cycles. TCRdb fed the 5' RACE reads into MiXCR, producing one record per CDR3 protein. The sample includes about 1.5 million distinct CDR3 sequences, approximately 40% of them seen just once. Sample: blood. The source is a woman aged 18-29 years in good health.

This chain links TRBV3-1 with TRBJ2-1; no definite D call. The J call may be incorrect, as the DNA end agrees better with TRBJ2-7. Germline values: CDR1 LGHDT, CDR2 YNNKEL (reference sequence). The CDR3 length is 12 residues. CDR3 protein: CASSPQYNEQYF. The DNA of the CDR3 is TGTGCCAGCAGCCCCCAATACAATGAGCAGTACTTC.

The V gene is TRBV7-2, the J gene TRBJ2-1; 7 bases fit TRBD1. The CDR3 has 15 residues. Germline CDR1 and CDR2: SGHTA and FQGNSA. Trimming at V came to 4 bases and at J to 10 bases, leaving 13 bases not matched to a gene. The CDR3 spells CASSSEDRLFYEQFF. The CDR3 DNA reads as TGTGCCAGCAGCTCTGAGGACAGGCTTTTCTACGAGCAGTTCTTC.

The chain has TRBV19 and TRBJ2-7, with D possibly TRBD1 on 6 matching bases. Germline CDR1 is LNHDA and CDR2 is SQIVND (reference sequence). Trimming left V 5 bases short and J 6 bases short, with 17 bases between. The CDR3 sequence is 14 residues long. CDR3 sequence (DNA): TGTGCCAGTAGTCCCTCCCCACAGGGTGCCGAGCAGTACTTC. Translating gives CASSPSPQGAEQYF.

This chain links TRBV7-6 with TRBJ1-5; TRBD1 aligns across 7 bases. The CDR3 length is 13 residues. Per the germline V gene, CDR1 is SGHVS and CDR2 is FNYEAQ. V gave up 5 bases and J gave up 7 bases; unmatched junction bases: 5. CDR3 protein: CASSRGGAQPQHF. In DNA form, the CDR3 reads TGTGCCAGCAGCCGAGGGGGCGCGCAGCCCCAGCATTTT. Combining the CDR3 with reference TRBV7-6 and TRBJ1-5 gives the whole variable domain GAGVSQSPRYKVTKRGQDVALRCDPISGHVSLYWYRQALGQGPEFLTYFNYEAQQDKSGLPNDRFSAERPEGSISTLTIQRTEQRDSAMYRCASSRGGAQPQHFGDGTRLSIL.

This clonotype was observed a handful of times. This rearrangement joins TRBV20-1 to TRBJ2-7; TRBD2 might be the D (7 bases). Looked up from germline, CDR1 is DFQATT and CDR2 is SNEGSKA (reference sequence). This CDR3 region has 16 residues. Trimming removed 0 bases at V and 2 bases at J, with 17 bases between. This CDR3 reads CSARDGGGSDTYEQYF. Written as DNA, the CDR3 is TGCAGTGCTAGAGATGGGGGCGGGAGTGATACCTACGAGCAGTACTTC.

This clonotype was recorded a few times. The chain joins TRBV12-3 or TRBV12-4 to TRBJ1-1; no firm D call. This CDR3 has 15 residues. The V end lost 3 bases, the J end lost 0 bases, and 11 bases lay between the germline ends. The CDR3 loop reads CASSLTVKLNTEAFF. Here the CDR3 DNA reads TGTGCCAGCAGTTTGACCGTTAAATTGAACACTGAAGCTTTCTTT.

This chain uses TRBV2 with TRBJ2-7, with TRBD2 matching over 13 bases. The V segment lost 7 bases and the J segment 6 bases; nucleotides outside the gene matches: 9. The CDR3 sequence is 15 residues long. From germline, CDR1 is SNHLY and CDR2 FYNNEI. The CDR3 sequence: CASKTSGGAAGEQYF. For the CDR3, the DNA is TGTGCCAGCAAAACTAGCGGGGGGGCTGCTGGCGAGCAGTACTTC. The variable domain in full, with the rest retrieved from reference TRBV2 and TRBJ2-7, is EPEVTQTPSHQVTQMGQEVILRCVPISNHLYFYWYRQILGQKVEFLVSFYNNEISEKSEIFDDQFSVERPDGSNFTLKIRSTKLEDSAMYFCASKTSGGAAGEQYFGPGTRLTVT.

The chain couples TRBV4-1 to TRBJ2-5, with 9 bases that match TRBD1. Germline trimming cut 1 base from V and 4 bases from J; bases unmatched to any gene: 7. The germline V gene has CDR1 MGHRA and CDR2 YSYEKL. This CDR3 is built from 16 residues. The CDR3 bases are TGCGCCAGCAGCCAAGTTACAGGGGGCCTCAGAGAGACCCAGTACTTC. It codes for CASSQVTGGLRETQYF.

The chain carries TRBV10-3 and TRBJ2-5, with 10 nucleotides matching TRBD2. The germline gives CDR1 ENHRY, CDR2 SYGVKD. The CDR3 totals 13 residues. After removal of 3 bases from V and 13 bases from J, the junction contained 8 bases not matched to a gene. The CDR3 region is CAISELGLAARYF. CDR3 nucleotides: TGTGCCATCAGTGAATTAGGACTAGCGGCCAGGTACTTC.

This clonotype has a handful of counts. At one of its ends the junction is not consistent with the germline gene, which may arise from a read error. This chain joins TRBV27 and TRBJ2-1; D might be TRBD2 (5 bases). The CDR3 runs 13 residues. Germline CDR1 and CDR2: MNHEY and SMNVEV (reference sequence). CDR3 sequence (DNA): TGTGCCAGCAGTCGATCACTAGGGCGTGAGGAGTTCTTC. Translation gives CASSRSLGREEFF.

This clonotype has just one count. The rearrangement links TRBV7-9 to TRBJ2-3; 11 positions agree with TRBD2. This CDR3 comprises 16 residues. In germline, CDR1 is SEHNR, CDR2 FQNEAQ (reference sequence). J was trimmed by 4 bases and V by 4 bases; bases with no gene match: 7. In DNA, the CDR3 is TGTGCCAGCAGCTCCCGACTAGCGGGAAACCCAGATACGCAGTATTTT. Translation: CASSSRLAGNPDTQYF.

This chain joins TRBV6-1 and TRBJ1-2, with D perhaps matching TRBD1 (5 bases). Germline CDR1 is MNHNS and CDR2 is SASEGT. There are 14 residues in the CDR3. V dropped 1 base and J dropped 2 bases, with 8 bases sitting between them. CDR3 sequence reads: CASSEGRGNYGYTF. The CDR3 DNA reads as TGTGCCAGCAGTGAAGGACGGGGGAACTATGGCTACACCTTC.

DNA of the CDR3: TGCAGCGCTGCGAAGAGAGATGACAATGAGCAGTTCTTC. As protein: CSAAKRDDNEQFF. The V call is TRBV29-1, the J call TRBJ2-1; D gene ambiguous. The CDR3 length is 13 residues. Trimming removed 7 bases at V and 5 bases at J, with 15 bases between. Per the germline V gene, CDR1 is SQVTM and CDR2 is ANQGSEA.

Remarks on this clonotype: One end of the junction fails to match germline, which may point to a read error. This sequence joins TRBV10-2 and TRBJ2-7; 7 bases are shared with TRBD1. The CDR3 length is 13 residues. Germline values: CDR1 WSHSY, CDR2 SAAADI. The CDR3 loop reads CASSTGTDYVRGF. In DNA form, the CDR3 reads TGCGCCAGCAGTACCGGGACAGATTATGTCAGGGGCTTC.

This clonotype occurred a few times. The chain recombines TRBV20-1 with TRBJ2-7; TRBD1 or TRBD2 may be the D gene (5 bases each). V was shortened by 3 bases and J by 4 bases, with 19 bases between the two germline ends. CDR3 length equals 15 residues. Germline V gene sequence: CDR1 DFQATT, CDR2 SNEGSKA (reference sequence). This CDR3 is CSASVFRDPGYEQYF. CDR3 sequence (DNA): TGCAGTGCTAGTGTATTCCGGGACCCCGGTTACGAGCAGTACTTC.

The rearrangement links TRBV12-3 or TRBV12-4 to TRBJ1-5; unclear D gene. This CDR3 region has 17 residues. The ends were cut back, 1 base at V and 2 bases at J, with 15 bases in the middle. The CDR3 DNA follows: TGTGCCAGCAGTTTAGGGGCGGCCGGAGGGCGCAATCAGCCCCAGCATTTT. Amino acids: CASSLGAAGGRNQPQHF.

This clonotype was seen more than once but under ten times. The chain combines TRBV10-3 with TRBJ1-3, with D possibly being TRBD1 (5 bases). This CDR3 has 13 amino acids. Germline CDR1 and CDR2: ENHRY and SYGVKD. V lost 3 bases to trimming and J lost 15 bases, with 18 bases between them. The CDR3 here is CAISDGGDVRPYF. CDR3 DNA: TGTGCCATCAGTGACGGGGGGGACGTTCGACCATATTTT.

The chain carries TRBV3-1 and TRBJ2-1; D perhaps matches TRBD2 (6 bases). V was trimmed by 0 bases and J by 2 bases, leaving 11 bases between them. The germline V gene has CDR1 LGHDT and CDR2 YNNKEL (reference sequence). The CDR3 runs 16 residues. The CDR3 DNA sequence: TGTGCCAGCAGCCAAGAAGGGCGGGAACCCTACAATGAGCAGTTCTTC. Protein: CASSQEGREPYNEQFF.

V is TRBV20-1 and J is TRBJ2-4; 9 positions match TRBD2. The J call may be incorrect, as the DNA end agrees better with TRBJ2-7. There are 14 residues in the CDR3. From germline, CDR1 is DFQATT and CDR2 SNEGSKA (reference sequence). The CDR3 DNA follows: TGCAGTGCTAGTACCCTAGCGGGGTACTACGAGCAGTACTTC. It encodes CSASTLAGYYEQYF.

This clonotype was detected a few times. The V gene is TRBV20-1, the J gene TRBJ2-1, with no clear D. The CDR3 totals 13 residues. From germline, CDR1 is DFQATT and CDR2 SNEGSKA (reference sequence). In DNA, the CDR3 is TGCAGCGTTCGACCCATGGGGTACAATGAGCAGTTCTTC. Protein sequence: CSVRPMGYNEQFF.

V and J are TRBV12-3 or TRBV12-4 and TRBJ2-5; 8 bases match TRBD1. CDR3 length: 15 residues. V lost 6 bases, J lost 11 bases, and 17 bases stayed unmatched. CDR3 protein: CASSKGQVSYNEQYF. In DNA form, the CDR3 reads TGTGCCAGCAGCAAGGGACAGGTCTCCTACAATGAGCAGTACTTC.

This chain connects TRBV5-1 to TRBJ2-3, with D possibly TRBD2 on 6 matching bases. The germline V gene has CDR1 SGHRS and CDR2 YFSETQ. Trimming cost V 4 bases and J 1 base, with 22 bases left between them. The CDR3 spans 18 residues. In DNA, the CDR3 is TGCGCCAGCAGCCCAAAACCGGGACTCGCAGTCGGCACAGATACGCAGTATTTT. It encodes CASSPKPGLAVGTDTQYF.

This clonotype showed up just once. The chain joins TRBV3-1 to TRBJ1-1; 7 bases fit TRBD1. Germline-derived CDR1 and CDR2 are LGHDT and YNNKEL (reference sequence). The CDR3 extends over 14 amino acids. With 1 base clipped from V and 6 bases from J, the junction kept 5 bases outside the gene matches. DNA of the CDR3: TGTGCCAGCAGCCAAGGGCTGCAGGGGGCTGAAGCTTTCTTT. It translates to CASSQGLQGAEAFF.

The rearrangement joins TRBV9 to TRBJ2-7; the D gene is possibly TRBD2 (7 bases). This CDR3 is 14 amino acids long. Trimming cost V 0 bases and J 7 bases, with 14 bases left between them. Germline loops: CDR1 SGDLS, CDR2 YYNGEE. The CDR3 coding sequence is TGTGCCAGCAGCGTAGATAGGGGGGGCGCAGAGCAGTACTTC. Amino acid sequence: CASSVDRGGAEQYF.